These T cell receptor beta chains were read from a single sample in a study of shared T cell receptors in the human thymus. Only in-frame clones appear in the TCRdb table, and some are missing; sequencing was by immunoSEQ multiplex PCR. The profile shows around 340,000 clones, approximately 95% of them singletons. Input material: thymocytes. All receptors derive from a human donor. Both conserved end residues are part of each CDR3. A D gene is named only where the DNA matches it firmly. The size field is filled for only some rows; it gives once, few, many or a size class.

CDR3nt | CDR3aa | j_gene | v_gene | d_gene | abundance
TGTGCCAGCAGTCTCAACACCGGGGAGCTGTTTTTT | CASSLNTGELFF | TRBJ2-2 | TRBV27 | NA | NA
TGTGCCAGCACCCATCGAGCCCAGGGGGCGGTTGGCGAGCAGTACTTC | CASTHRAQGAVGEQYF | TRBJ2-7 | TRBV2 | TRBD1 | NA
TGTGCCAGCAGCTTAGATCTTCGTCTAGCGAACTACAATGAGCAGTTCTTC | CASSLDLRLANYNEQFF | TRBJ2-1 | TRBV11-3 | NA | once
TGTGCCAGCAGTTTCCCTGACAGGAGCTCCTACAATGAGCAGTTCTTC | CASSFPDRSSYNEQFF | TRBJ2-1 | TRBV27 | NA | NA
TGTGCAGACGGGACAGGGTTGCGGCCCCAGCATTTT | CADGTGLRPQHF | TRBJ1-5 | TRBV28 | TRBD1 | NA
TGTGCCAGCAGTGAAGGTAGGGGATCGGATCGAGCCAAAAACATTCAGTACTTC | CASSEGRGSDRAKNIQYF | TRBJ2-4 | TRBV2 | NA | NA
TGTGCCAGCAGCTTGGTCGACAGGAGCTACGAGCAGTACTTC | CASSLVDRSYEQYF | TRBJ2-7 | TRBV5-5 | NA | NA
TGTGCCAGCAGCTTAGAGACTATTCCGGGACAGGGTGTATACGAGCAGTACTTC | CASSLETIPGQGVYEQYF | TRBJ2-7 | TRBV7-9 | TRBD1 | NA
TGTGCCAGCAGCCCCTGGACTAGTCCTCAGTTCTTC | CASSPWTSPQFF | TRBJ2-1 | TRBV11-2 | TRBD2 | once
TGTGCTAGTGGAACTGACAGGGTTTCCTACAATGAGCAGTTCTTC | CASGTDRVSYNEQFF | TRBJ2-1 | TRBV12-5 | TRBD1 | NA
TGTGCCAGTAGTATAGTAGGCCAGGAGGTTTGGGAGGATGAAAAACTGTTTTTT | CASSIVGQEVWEDEKLFF | TRBJ1-4 | TRBV19 | NA | NA
TGTGCCAGCTTCTATGACAGGGGGCCTTGCGGCACTGAAGCTTTCTTT | CASFYDRGPCGTEAFF | TRBJ1-1 | TRBV2 | TRBD1 | once
TGCGCCAGCAGCTTGACCAGTAGGCGGTACGAAAAACTGTTTTTT | CASSLTSRRYEKLFF | TRBJ1-4 | TRBV5-1 | NA | NA
TGTGTCACCAGCAGATCTACCGAGCGGGAGGGGGATGAGCAGTTCTTC | CVTSRSTEREGDEQFF | TRBJ2-1 | TRBV15 | TRBD2 | once
TGTGCCAGCAGCTCCGGGACCCATAATGAAAAACTGTTTTTT | CASSSGTHNEKLFF | TRBJ1-4 | TRBV6-6 | NA | NA
TGCGCCAGAACAGGGGGGACACTTAGGGAGACCCAGTACTTC | CARTGGTLRETQYF | TRBJ2-5 | TRBV23-1 | TRBD1 | NA
TGTGCCAGCCAGGGTAGTTACGAGCAGTACTTC | CASQGSYEQYF | TRBJ2-7 | TRBV2 | NA | NA
TGCGCCAGCAGCCAAGATTTCCGGGGTACCACGAACACTGAAGCTTTCTTT | CASSQDFRGTTNTEAFF | TRBJ1-1 | TRBV4-1 | NA | NA
TGTGCCAGCAGTGAAACTCCCACCGGGGAGCTGTTTTTT | CASSETPTGELFF | TRBJ2-2 | TRBV6-1 | NA | NA
TGTGCCAGCAGCCAAGGGACTAGCGGGAGAGGGGTGACCCAGTACTTC | CASSQGTSGRGVTQYF | TRBJ2-5 | TRBV4-2 | TRBD2 | NA
TGTGCCAGCAGAATGATGCTGGACAGGGACTACGAGCAGTACTTC | CASRMMLDRDYEQYF | TRBJ2-7 | TRBV6-1 | TRBD1 | NA
TGTGCCAGTAGGAGGCTAGGGGCAAGTCAGCCCCAGCATTTT | CASRRLGASQPQHF | TRBJ1-5 | TRBV19 | NA | NA
TGTGCCAGCAGCCAAGAAAGGATCATGCGGGAACCGTCTACGACGCAGTATTTT | CASSQERIMREPSTTQYF | TRBJ2-3 | TRBV14 | NA | NA